A single sample is the source of the 5 T cell receptor beta chains below, sequenced in a study of cytomegalovirus exposure and HLA in healthy donors (dated by TCRdb to the late 2010s). The library came from the immunoSEQ multiplex PCR assay. The multiplex PCR relied on a mix of 60 forward primers for TCR Vbeta segments and 13 reverse primers for TCR Jbeta segments. Imported from immuneACCESS, the table was reduced by TCRdb to in-frame sequences with V and J called. These copies leave out some clones; in studies compared against another copy, an unresolved V gene accounts for under half, and the cause of the remainder is not known. This sample lists about 190,000 clones; around 87% were detected once. The ten largest clones represent 1.3% of the sample. Material for sequencing was PBMCs. All receptors derive from a man aged 25-40 years in good health and CMV-seronegative.

As for this clone: Since the CDR3 does not end with the conserved phenylalanine or tryptophan, this likely comes from a read error. The DNA is omitted, as the CDR3 cannot be located on it reliably, and the CDR3 follows TCRdb's listing. The chain couples TRBV10-1 to TRBJ1-6; no DNA check was done on the table's D call, TRBD1. The CDR3 contains 9 residues when both ends are counted. Germline CDR1 is WNHNN and CDR2 is SYGVQD (reference sequence). CDR3: CASSEGPTL.

V gene TRBV27 combines with J gene TRBJ2-6, with 9 nucleotides matching TRBD1. CDR1 MNHEY and CDR2 SMNVEV come from the germline V gene (reference sequence). J lost 0 bases, V lost 5 bases, and 8 bases had no gene match. CDR3 length: 18 amino acids. This CDR3 reads CASSIQGALYSGANVLTF. The CDR3 coding sequence is TGTGCCAGCAGTATACAGGGGGCTCTGTACTCTGGGGCCAACGTCCTGACTTTC. The full variable domain, completed using reference TRBV27 and TRBJ2-6, is EAQVTQNPRYLITVTGKKLTVTCSQNMNHEYMSWYRQDPGLGLRQIYYSMNVEVTDKGDVPEGYKVSRKEKRNFPLILESPSPNQTSLYFCASSIQGALYSGANVLTFGAGSRLTVL.

This rearrangement joins TRBV27 to TRBJ1-1; 7 bases align to TRBD1. V dropped 5 bases and J dropped 8; count of bases not matched to a gene: 14. This CDR3 is built from 15 residues. The germline V gene has CDR1 MNHEY and CDR2 SMNVEV (reference sequence). CDR3: CASSPRQGRWSEAFF. In DNA form, the CDR3 reads TGTGCCAGCAGTCCAAGACAGGGAAGGTGGTCGGAAGCTTTCTTT.

J is TRBJ1-6 and V is TRBV6-6; D gene uncertain. V lost 6 bases, J lost 7 bases, and 10 bases lay in between. The CDR3 loop spans 13 amino acids. Germline-derived CDR1 and CDR2 are MNHNY and SVGAGI (reference sequence). CDR3 nucleotides: TGTGCCAGCAGAACCGACACAAATTCACCCCTCCACTTT. Its protein product is CASRTDTNSPLHF.

This chain uses TRBV14 with TRBJ2-7; 7 nucleotides align to TRBD1. The CDR3 consists of 11 residues. Unmatched junction bases numbered 1, after V lost 5 bases and J lost 6 bases. Germline V gene sequence: CDR1 SGHDN, CDR2 FVKESK. In DNA form, the CDR3 reads TGTGCCAGCAGCAACAGGGGCGAGCAGTACTTC. Amino acids: CASSNRGEQYF.